This TCR beta chain was obtained from a study of blood T cell repertoires in COVID-19. Original processing notes: Reference gene primer amplification yielded estimated nucleated cell counts. Here immunoSEQ multiplex PCR was the method, and the copy in TCRdb shows in-frame clones only, minus some. That table gives V, J and clone size, and the DNA gave D and trimming. The sample has about 130,000 clones, approximately 83% seen once. This CDR3 has 15 amino acids. Germline-derived CDR1 and CDR2 are MNHEY and SVGEGT. J gave up 6 bases and V 6 bases, and 4 bases lay outside the gene matches. Sequenced material: peripheral blood. V is TRBV6-2 or TRBV6-3 and J is TRBJ2-1; TRBD2 agrees at 14 bases. This sequence originates from a man aged 40-49 years with active or convalescent COVID-19. CDR3 DNA sequence: TGTGCCAGCAGCCCAGGGACTAGCGGGAGCAATGAGCAGTTCTTC. Translating it yields CASSPGTSGSNEQFF.